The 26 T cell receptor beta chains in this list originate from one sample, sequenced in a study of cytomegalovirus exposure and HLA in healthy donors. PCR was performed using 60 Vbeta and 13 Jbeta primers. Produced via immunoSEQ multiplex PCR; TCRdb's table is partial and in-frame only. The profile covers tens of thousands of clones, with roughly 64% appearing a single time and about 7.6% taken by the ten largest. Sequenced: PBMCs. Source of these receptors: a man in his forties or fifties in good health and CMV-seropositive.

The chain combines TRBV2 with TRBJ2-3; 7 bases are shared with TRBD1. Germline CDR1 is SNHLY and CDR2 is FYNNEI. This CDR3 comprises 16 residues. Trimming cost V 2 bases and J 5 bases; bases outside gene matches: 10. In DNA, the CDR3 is TGTGCCAGCAGTGAATCTGTGGGACAGAGTGTAGATACGCAGTATTTT. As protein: CASSESVGQSVDTQYF.

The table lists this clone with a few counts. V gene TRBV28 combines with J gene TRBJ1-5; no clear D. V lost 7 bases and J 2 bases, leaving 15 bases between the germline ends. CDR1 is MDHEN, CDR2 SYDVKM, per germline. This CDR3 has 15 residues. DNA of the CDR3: TGTGCCAGCATCTCGGGGTTCGGAGGCAATCAGCCCCAGCATTTT. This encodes CASISGFGGNQPQHF. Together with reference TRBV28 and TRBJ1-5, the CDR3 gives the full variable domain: DVKVTQSSRYLVKRTGEKVFLECVQDMDHENMFWYRQDPGLGLRLIYFSYDVKMKEKGDIPEGYSVSREKKERFSLILESASTNQTSMYLCASISGFGGNQPQHFGDGTRLSIL.

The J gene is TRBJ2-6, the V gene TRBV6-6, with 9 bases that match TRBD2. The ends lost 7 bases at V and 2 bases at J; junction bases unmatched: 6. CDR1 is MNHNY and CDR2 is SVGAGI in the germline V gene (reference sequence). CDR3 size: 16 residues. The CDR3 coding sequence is TGTGCCAGCACCAAATTAGCGGGGGCTGGGGCCAACGTCCTGACTTTC. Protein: CASTKLAGAGANVLTF.

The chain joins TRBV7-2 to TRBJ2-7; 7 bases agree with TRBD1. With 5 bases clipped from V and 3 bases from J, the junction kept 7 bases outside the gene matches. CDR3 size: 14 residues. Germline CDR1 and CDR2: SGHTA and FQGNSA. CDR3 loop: CASSPRTGDYEQYF. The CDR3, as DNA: TGTGCCAGCAGCCCCCGTACAGGGGACTACGAGCAGTACTTC.

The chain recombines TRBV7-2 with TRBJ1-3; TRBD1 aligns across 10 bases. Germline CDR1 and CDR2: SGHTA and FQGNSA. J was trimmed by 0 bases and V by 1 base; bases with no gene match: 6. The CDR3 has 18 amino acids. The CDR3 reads CASSLGWTGGNSGNTIYF. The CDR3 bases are TGTGCCAGCAGCTTAGGCTGGACAGGGGGAAACTCTGGAAACACCATATATTTT.

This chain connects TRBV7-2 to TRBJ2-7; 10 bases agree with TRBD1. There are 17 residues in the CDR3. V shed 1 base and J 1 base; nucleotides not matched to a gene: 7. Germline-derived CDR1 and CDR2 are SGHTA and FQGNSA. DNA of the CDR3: TGTGCCAGCAGCTTAGGGGGACAGGGGCCGGTTTCCTACGAGCAGTACTTC. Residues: CASSLGGQGPVSYEQYF.

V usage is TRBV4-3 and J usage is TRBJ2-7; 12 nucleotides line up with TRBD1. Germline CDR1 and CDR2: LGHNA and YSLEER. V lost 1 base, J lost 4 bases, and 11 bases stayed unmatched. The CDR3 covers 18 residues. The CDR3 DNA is TGCGCCAGCAGCCAAGCCGTCCGTGGGACAGGGGGCTTGTACGAGCAGTACTTC. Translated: CASSQAVRGTGGLYEQYF.

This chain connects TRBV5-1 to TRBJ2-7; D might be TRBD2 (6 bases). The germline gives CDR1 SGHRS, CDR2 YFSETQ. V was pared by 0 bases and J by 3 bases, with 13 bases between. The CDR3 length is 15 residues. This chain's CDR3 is CASSLAGGVLYEQYF. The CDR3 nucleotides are TGCGCCAGCAGCTTGGCCGGCGGGGTTCTCTACGAGCAGTACTTC. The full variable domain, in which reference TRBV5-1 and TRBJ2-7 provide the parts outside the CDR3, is KAGVTQTPRYLIKTRGQQVTLSCSPISGHRSVSWYQQTPGQGLQFLFEYFSETQRNKGNFPGRFSGRQFSNSRSEMNVSTLELGDSALYLCASSLAGGVLYEQYFGPGTRLTVT.

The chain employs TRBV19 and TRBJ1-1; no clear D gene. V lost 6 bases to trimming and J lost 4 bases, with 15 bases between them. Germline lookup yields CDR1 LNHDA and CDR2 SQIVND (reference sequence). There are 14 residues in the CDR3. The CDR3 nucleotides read TGTGCCAGTAGCTTGGGTGCGCGGGGCACTGAAGCTTTCTTT. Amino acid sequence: CASSLGARGTEAFF.

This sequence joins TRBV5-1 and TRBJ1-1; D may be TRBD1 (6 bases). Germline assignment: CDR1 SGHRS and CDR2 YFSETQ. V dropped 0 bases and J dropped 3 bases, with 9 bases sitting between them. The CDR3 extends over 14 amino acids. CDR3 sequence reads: CASSLDRVDTEAFF. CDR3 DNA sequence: TGCGCCAGCAGCTTGGACAGGGTGGACACTGAAGCTTTCTTT.

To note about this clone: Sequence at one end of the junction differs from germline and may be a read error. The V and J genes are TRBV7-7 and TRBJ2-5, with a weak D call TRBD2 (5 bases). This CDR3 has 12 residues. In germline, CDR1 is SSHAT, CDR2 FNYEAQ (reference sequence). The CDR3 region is CASSSQDSLKYF. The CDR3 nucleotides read TGTGCTAGCAGCTCCCAGGACTCCCTCAAGTACTTC.

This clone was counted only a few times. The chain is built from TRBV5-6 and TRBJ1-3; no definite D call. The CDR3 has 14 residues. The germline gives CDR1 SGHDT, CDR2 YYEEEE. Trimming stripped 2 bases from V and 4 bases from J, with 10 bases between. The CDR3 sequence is CASSFPDRGNTIYF. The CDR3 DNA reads TGTGCCAGCAGCTTTCCCGATCGGGGAAACACCATATATTTT. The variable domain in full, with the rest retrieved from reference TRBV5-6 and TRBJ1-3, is DAGVTQSPTHLIKTRGQQVTLRCSPKSGHDTVSWYQQALGQGPQFIFQYYEEEERQRGNFPDRFSGHQFPNYSSELNVNALLLGDSALYLCASSFPDRGNTIYFGEGSWLTVV.

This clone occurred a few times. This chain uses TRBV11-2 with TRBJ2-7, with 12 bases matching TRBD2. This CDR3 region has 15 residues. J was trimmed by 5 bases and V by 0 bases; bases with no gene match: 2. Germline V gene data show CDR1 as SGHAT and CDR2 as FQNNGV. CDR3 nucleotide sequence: TGTGCCAGCAGCTTAGAACTAGCGGGAGGCCACGAGCAGTACTTC. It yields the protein CASSLELAGGHEQYF.

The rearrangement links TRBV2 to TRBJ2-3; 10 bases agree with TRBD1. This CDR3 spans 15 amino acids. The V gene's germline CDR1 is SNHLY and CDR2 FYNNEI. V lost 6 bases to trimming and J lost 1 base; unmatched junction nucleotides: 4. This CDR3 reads CASSRDRGGTDTQYF. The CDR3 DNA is TGTGCCAGCAGCCGGGACAGGGGCGGCACAGATACGCAGTATTTT.

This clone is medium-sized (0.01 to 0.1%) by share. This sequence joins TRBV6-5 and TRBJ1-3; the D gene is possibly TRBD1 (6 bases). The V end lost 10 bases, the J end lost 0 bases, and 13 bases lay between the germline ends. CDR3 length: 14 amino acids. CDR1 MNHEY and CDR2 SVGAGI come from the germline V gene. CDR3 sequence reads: CATMTGFSGNTIYF. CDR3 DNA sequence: TGTGCCACCATGACAGGTTTCTCTGGAAACACCATATATTTT.

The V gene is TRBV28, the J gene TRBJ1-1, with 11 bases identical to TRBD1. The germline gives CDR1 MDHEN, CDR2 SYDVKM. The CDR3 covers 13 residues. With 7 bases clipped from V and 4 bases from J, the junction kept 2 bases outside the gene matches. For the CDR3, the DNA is TGTGCCAGCACCGGGACAGGGGGCACTGAAGCTTTCTTT. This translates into CASTGTGGTEAFF. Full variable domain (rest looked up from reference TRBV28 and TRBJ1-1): DVKVTQSSRYLVKRTGEKVFLECVQDMDHENMFWYRQDPGLGLRLIYFSYDVKMKEKGDIPEGYSVSREKKERFSLILESASTNQTSMYLCASTGTGGTEAFFGQGTRLTVV.

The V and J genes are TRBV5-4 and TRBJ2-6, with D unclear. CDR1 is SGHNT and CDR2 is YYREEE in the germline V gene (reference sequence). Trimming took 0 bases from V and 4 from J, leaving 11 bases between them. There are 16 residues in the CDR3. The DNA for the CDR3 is TGTGCCAGCAGCTTGGGCAGGCACACCGGGGCCAACGTCCTGACTTTC. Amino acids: CASSLGRHTGANVLTF.

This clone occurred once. CDR3 region: CSVLAELGTEAFF. CDR3 DNA sequence: TGCAGCGTACTCGCGGAATTGGGCACTGAAGCTTTCTTT. The V and J genes are TRBV29-1 and TRBJ1-1, with no clear D. The germline V gene has CDR1 SQVTM and CDR2 ANQGSEA. Trimming stripped 6 bases from V and 4 bases from J, with 15 bases between. The CDR3 contains 13 residues. Full variable domain (missing parts from reference TRBV29-1 and TRBJ1-1): SAVISQKPSRDICQRGTSLTIQCQVDSQVTMMFWYRQQPGQSLTLIATANQGSEATYESGFVIDKFPISRPNLTFSTLTVSNMSPEDSSIYLCSVLAELGTEAFFGQGTRLTVV.

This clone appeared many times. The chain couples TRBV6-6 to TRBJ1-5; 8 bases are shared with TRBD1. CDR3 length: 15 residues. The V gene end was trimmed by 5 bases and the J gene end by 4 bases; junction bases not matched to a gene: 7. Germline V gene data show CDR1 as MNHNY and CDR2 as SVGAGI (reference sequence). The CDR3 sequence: CASSTGTGLNQPQHF. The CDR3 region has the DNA TGTGCCAGCAGTACCGGGACAGGTCTGAATCAGCCCCAGCATTTT.

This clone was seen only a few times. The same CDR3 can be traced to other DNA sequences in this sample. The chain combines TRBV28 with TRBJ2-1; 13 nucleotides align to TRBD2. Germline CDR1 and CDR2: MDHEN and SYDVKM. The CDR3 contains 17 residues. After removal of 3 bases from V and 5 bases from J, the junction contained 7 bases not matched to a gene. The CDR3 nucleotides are TGTGCCAGCAGTTTCTCGGGACTAGCGGGGAGACACAATGAGCAGTTCTTC. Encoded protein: CASSFSGLAGRHNEQFF.

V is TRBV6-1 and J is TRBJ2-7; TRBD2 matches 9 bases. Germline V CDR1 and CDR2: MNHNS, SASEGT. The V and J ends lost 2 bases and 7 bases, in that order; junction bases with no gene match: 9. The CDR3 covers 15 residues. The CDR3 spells CASSERGSGRWEQYF. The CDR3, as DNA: TGTGCCAGCAGTGAAAGAGGCAGCGGGAGGTGGGAGCAGTACTTC.

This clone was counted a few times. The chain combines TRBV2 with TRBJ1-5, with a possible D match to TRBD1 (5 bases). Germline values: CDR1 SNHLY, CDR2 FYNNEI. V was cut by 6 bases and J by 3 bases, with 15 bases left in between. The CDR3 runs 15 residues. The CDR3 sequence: CASRNRQTINQPQHF. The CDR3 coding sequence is TGTGCCAGCAGGAATCGACAGACAATCAATCAGCCCCAGCATTTT.

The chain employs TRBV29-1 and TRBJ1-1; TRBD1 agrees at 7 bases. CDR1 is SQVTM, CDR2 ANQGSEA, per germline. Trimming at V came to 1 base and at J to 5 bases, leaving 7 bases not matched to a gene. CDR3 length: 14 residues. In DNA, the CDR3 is TGCAGCGTTGAAGCCACGACAGGGCAAACTGAAGCTTTCTTT. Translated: CSVEATTGQTEAFF.

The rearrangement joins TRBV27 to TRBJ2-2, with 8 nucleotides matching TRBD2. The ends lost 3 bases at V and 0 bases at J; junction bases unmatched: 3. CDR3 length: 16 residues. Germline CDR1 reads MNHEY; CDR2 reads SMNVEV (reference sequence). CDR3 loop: CASSFGTSSNTGELFF. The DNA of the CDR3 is TGTGCCAGCAGTTTCGGGACTAGTTCGAACACCGGGGAGCTGTTTTTT.

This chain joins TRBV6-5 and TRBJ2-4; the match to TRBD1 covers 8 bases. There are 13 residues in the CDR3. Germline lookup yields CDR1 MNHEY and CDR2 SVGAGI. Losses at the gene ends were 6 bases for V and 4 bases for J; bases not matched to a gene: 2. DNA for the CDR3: TGTGCCAGCAGAGACAGGGGTAAAAACATTCAGTACTTC. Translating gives CASRDRGKNIQYF.

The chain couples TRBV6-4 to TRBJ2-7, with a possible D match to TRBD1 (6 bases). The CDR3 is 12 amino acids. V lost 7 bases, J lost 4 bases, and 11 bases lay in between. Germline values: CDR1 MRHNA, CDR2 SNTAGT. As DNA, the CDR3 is TGTGCCAGCACGGGGCAGGGGTACGAGCAGTACTTC. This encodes CASTGQGYEQYF.